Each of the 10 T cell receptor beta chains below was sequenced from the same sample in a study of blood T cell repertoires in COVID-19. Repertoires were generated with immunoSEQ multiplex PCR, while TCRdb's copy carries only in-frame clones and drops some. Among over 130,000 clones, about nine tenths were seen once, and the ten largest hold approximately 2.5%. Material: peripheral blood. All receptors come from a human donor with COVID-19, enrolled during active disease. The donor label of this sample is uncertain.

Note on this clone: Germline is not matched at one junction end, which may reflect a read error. As DNA, the CDR3 is TGTGCCAGCTCACCTACCACTCGGCTAGCGGGAGGGAGGGACTTC. Protein sequence: CASSPTTRLAGGRDF. The chain combines TRBV18 with TRBJ2-7, with TRBD2 matching over 12 bases. The CDR3 has 15 amino acids. Germline CDR1 is KGHSH and CDR2 is LQKENI.

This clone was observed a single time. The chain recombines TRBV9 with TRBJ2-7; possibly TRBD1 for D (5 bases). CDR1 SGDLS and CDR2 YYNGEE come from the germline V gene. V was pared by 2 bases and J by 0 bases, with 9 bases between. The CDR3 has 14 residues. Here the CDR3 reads CASSVSGNSYEQYF. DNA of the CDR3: TGTGCCAGCAGCGTGTCAGGGAACTCCTACGAGCAGTACTTC.

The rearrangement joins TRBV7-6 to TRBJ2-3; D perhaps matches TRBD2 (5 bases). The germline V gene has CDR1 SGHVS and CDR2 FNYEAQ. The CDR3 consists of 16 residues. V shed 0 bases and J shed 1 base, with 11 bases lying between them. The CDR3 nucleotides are TGTGCCAGCAGCTTAGCGTGGGAGCCCGGCACAGATACGCAGTATTTT. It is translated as CASSLAWEPGTDTQYF.

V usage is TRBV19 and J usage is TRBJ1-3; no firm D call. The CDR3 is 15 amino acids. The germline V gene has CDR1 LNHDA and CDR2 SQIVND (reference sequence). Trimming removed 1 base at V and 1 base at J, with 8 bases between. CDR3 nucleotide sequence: TGTGCCAGTAGTATAGCAACGGTTTCTGGAAACACCATATATTTT. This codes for CASSIATVSGNTIYF.

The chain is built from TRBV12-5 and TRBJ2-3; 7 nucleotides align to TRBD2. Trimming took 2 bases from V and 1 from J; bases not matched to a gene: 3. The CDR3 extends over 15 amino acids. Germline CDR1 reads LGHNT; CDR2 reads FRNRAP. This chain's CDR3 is CASGLSAGRTDTQYF. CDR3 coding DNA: TGTGCTAGTGGTTTGTCAGCGGGGCGCACAGATACGCAGTATTTT.

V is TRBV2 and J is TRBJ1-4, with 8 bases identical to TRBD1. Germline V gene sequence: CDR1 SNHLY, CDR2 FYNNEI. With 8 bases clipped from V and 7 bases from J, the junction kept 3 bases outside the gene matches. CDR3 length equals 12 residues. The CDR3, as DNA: TGTGCCAGCGACAGGGGTGCTGAAAAACTGTTTTTT. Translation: CASDRGAEKLFF.

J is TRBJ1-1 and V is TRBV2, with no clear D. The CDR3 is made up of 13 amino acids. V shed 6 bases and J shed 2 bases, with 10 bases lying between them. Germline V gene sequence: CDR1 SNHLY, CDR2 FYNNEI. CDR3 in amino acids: CASSRQVNTEAFF. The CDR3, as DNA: TGTGCCAGCAGCCGCCAGGTTAACACTGAAGCTTTCTTT.

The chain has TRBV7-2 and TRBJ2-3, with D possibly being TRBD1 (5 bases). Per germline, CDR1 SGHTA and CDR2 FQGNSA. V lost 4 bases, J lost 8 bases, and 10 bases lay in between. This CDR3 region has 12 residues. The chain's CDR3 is CASSSDILTQYF. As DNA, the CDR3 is TGTGCCAGCAGCTCGGACATTCTTACGCAGTATTTT.

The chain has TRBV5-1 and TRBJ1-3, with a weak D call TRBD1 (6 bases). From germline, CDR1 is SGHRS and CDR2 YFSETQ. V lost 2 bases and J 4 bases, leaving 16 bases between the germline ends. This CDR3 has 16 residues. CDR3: CASSLQGGVSGNTIYF. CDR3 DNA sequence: TGCGCCAGCAGCTTACAGGGAGGGGTATCAGGAAACACCATATATTTT. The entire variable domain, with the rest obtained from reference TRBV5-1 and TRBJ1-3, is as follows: KAGVTQTPRYLIKTRGQQVTLSCSPISGHRSVSWYQQTPGQGLQFLFEYFSETQRNKGNFPGRFSGRQFSNSRSEMNVSTLELGDSALYLCASSLQGGVSGNTIYFGEGSWLTVV.

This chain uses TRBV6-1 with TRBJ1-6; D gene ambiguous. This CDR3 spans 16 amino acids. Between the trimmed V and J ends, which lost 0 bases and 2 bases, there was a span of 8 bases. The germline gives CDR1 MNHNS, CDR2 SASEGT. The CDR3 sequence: CASSEAWQAYNSPLHF. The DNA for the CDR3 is TGTGCCAGCAGTGAAGCGTGGCAGGCCTATAATTCACCCCTCCACTTT.